This TCR beta chain was recorded in a study of chemoradiotherapy in HPV16-positive cancers. Points from the study as a whole: Candidate HPV-specific clones and E7-related TCR motifs grew in tumor during treatment. Functional assays defining HPV-specific T cells used only a couple of HPV16-positive patients.

Sequencing was performed with immunoSEQ multiplex PCR; in TCRdb, only in-frame clones are kept and a portion is missing. The sample holds about 8,900 clones, about 89% seen once. Over chemoradiotherapy, repertoires were sampled more than once. Comment on this clone: The antigen remains undetermined.

CDR1 and CDR2 from the germline V gene are SGHTS and YDEGEE. CDR3 length: 13 residues. V trimming: 7 bases; J trimming: 5 bases; junction bases outside the gene matches: 7. This specimen was blood, taken from a patient who underwent chemoradiotherapy. The receptor's source is a human donor with HPV-associated anogenital cancer. The V call is TRBV5-8, the J call TRBJ2-5; 8 bases are shared with TRBD1. CDR3 in DNA: TGTGCCAGCGGACAGGGTTCATTCGAGACCCAGTACTTC. It codes for CASGQGSFETQYF.